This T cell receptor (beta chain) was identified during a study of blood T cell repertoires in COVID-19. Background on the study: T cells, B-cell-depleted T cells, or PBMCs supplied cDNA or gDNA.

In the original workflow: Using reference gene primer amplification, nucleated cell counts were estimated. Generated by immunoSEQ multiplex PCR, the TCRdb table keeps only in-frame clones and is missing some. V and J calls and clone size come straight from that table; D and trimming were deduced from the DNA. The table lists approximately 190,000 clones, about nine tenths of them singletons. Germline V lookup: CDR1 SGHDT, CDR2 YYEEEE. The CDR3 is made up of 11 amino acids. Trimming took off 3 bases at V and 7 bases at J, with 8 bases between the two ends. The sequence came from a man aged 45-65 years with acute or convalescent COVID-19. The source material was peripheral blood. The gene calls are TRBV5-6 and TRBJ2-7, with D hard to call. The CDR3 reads CASSSRREQYF. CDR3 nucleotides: TGTGCCAGCAGCTCGAGGAGAGAGCAGTACTTC.